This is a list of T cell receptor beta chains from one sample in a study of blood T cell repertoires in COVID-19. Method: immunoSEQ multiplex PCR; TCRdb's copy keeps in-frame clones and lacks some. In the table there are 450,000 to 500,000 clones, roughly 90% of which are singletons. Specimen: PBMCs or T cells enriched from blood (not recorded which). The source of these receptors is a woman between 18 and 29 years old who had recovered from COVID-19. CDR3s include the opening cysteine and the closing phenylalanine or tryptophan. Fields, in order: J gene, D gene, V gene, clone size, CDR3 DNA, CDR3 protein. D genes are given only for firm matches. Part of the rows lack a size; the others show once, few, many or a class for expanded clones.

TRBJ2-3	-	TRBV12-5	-	TGTGCTAGTGGTATACCTCCAGGAAAAGATACGCAGTATTTT	CASGIPPGKDTQYF
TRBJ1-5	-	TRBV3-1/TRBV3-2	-	TGTGCCAGCAGCTCATCCACAGGGAACGGGCAGCCCCAGCATTTT	CASSSSTGNGQPQHF
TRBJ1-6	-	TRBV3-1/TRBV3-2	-	TGTGCCAGCAGCCAAGACCCCATCAATTCACCCCTCCACTTT	CASSQDPINSPLHF
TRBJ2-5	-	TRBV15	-	TGTGCCACCAGCAGAGATCTTTTCTGGGAGGCCCAAGAGACCCAGTACTTC	CATSRDLFWEAQETQYF
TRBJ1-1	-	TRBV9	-	TGTGCCAGCAGCGTAGAAGGCTTCGGGGTCACTGAAGCTTTCTTT	CASSVEGFGVTEAFF
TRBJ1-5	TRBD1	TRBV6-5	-	TGTGCCAGCAGTCCGGACAGGGGATCAGGTCAGCCCCAGCATTTT	CASSPDRGSGQPQHF
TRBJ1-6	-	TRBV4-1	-	TGCGCCAGCAGCCAAGAAATCCTTGATCGAGGATCACCCCTCCACTTT	CASSQEILDRGSPLHF
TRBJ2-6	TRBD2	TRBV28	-	TGTGCCAGCAGTTTAGGGGGAGGGTCTGGGGCCAACGTCCTGACTTTC	CASSLGGGSGANVLTF
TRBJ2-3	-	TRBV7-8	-	TGTGCCAGCAGCTTAATCGCAGATACGCAGTATTTT	CASSLIADTQYF
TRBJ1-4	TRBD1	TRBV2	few	TGTGCCAGCACCTGGGACAGCGAGAATGAAAAACTGTTTTTT	CASTWDSENEKLFF
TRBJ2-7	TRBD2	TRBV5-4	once	TGTGCCAGCACCACCGGGACTAGCGACGAGCAGTACTTC	CASTTGTSDEQYF
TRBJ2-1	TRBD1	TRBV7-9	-	TGTGCCAGCAGCTCCTCCACAGGGGATCGGGATGAGCAGTTCTTC	CASSSSTGDRDEQFF
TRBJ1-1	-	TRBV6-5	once	TGTGCCAGCAGCCGGGACTCCGGCACTGAAGCTTTCTTT	CASSRDSGTEAFF
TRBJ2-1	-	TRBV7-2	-	TGTGCCAGCAGCTTAGAAGGGGCCCCACACAATGAGCAGTTCTTC	CASSLEGAPHNEQFF